These 30 T cell receptor beta chains were sequenced from one sample in a study of blood T cell repertoires in COVID-19. Here immunoSEQ multiplex PCR was the method, and the copy in TCRdb shows in-frame clones only, minus some. The sample includes about 160,000 clones, 70% to 90% of them seen just once. Material: peripheral blood. The receptors derive from a man aged 35-49 years with acute or convalescent COVID-19.

The chain joins TRBV5-4 to TRBJ2-5; maybe TRBD1 (5 bases). V lost 4 bases, J lost 5 bases, and 15 bases lay in between. Germline V gives CDR1 SGHNT, CDR2 YYREEE (reference sequence). CDR3 length: 14 residues. CDR3 sequence reads: CASSRRAGKETQYF. The CDR3 nucleotides read TGTGCCAGCAGCCGACGGGCAGGGAAGGAGACCCAGTACTTC.

The chain combines TRBV29-1 with TRBJ2-3, with 14 positions matching TRBD2. The CDR3 loop spans 15 amino acids. Germline V gene lookup returns CDR1 SQVTM and CDR2 ANQGSEA. J was trimmed by 5 bases and V by 4 bases; bases with no gene match: 5. The CDR3 reads CSVGTSGGSGDTQYF. CDR3 nucleotide sequence: TGCAGCGTTGGGACTAGCGGGGGGTCGGGAGATACGCAGTATTTT.

The chain recombines TRBV5-5 with TRBJ1-5; D is possibly TRBD1 (5 bases). The CDR3 covers 14 residues. The V end was cut by 0 bases, the J end by 3 bases, with 7 bases between. Germline CDR1 is SGHKS and CDR2 is YYEKEE (reference sequence). CDR3 sequence (DNA): TGTGCCAGCAGCTTGGACAGGATCAATCAGCCCCAGCATTTT. Protein: CASSLDRINQPQHF.

The chain carries TRBV29-1 and TRBJ1-1; TRBD1 aligns across 7 bases. Trimming cost V 6 bases and J 3 bases; bases outside gene matches: 7. There are 13 residues in the CDR3. Looked up from germline, CDR1 is SQVTM and CDR2 is ANQGSEA. This chain's CDR3 is CSVDPTGHTEAFF. The CDR3 coding sequence is TGCAGCGTGGACCCGACAGGGCACACTGAAGCTTTCTTT.

This chain uses TRBV27 with TRBJ1-2; D ambiguous. The CDR3 has 14 residues. V lost 5 bases to trimming and J lost 6 bases, with 16 bases between them. CDR1 and CDR2 from the germline V gene are MNHEY and SMNVEV (reference sequence). CDR3 sequence (DNA): TGTGCCAGCAGTCTACCCCTCAATAGAAATGGCTACACCTTC. This gives the protein CASSLPLNRNGYTF.

The rearrangement uses TRBV6-1 and TRBJ2-2; maybe TRBD1 (5 bases). Trimming took 2 bases from V and 1 from J, leaving 5 bases between them. Germline V gene sequence: CDR1 MNHNS, CDR2 SASEGT. The CDR3 consists of 14 residues. CDR3 loop: CASSEQGNTGELFF. DNA of the CDR3: TGTGCCAGCAGTGAACAGGGGAACACCGGGGAGCTGTTTTTT.

The rearrangement uses TRBV28 and TRBJ2-3; TRBD2 aligns across 8 bases. The trim removed 3 bases at V and 2 bases at J, leaving 4 bases unmatched. The CDR3 contains 15 residues. CDR1 is MDHEN and CDR2 is SYDVKM in the germline V gene. The CDR3 here is CASSFAGGTTDTQYF. The CDR3 DNA follows: TGTGCCAGCAGTTTTGCGGGGGGAACCACAGATACGCAGTATTTT.

This chain links TRBV6-2 or TRBV6-3 with TRBJ1-5; 8 positions agree with TRBD1. Trimming removed 4 bases from V and 11 bases from J; junction bases left unmatched: 13. CDR3 length: 15 amino acids. CDR1 MNHEY and CDR2 SVGEGT come from the germline V gene. CDR3 nucleotides: TGTGCCAGCAGTTCCGGACAGGGAAAAGGGAGCACCCAGCATTTT. Its translation is CASSSGQGKGSTQHF.

The CDR3 region is CASSRGQGDGYTF. The CDR3 DNA is TGTGCCAGCAGCCGGGGACAGGGAGACGGCTACACCTTC. The J gene is TRBJ1-2, the V gene TRBV7-3; 9 positions agree with TRBD1. This CDR3 has 13 residues. Germline loops: CDR1 SGHTA, CDR2 FQGTGA. V lost 5 bases, J lost 8 bases, and 6 bases stayed unmatched.

The chain combines TRBV10-3 with TRBJ1-1, with 7 bases that match TRBD1. The CDR3 runs to 13 residues. CDR1 and CDR2 (germline): ENHRY, SYGVKD. Trimming took 4 bases from V and 5 from J; bases not matched to a gene: 4. The CDR3, as DNA: TGTGCCATCAGTGTGACAGGGAAAACTGAAGCTTTCTTT. This encodes CAISVTGKTEAFF.

The chain carries TRBV2 and TRBJ2-2; D is uncertain. CDR3 length equals 14 residues. Per germline, CDR1 SNHLY and CDR2 FYNNEI. The V end was cut by 7 bases, the J end by 3 bases, with 12 bases between. CDR3 residues: CASKVGPYTGELFF. The DNA of the CDR3 is TGTGCCAGCAAGGTTGGGCCTTACACCGGGGAGCTGTTTTTT.

In its sample, this clone was seen once. The chain couples TRBV11-3 to TRBJ1-5; 9 bases map to TRBD1. Germline V CDR1 and CDR2: SGHNT, YENEEA. V lost 6 bases and J lost 1; bases outside the gene matches: 7. There are 16 residues in the CDR3. CDR3: CASSWTGVRSNQPQHF. In nucleotides, the CDR3 is TGTGCCAGCAGTTGGACAGGGGTTCGGAGCAATCAGCCCCAGCATTTT. The whole variable domain, remainder taken from reference TRBV11-3 and TRBJ1-5, is EAGVVQSPRYKIIEKKQPVAFWCNPISGHNTLYWYLQNLGQGPELLIRYENEEAVDDSQLPKDRFSAERLKGVDSTLKIQPAELGDSAVYLCASSWTGVRSNQPQHFGDGTRLSIL.

This chain links TRBV4-1 with TRBJ1-4; 11 bases are shared with TRBD1. This CDR3 contains 16 residues. Per germline, CDR1 MGHRA and CDR2 YSYEKL. With 3 bases clipped from V and 8 bases from J, the junction kept 8 bases outside the gene matches. The CDR3 region has the DNA TGCGCCAGCAGCCACTTCTCTGGACAGGGGGCCGAAAAACTGTTTTTT. It yields the protein CASSHFSGQGAEKLFF.

The gene calls are TRBV19 and TRBJ1-5; 8 nucleotides agree with TRBD1. Germline CDR1 reads LNHDA; CDR2 reads SQIVND (reference sequence). V was pared by 7 bases and J by 3 bases, with 8 bases of the junction left unmatched. The CDR3 extends over 15 amino acids. This CDR3 reads CASTPQTGVNQPQHF. Here the CDR3 DNA reads TGTGCCAGTACCCCTCAGACAGGGGTCAATCAGCCCCAGCATTTT.

The J gene is TRBJ1-6, the V gene TRBV27; the match to TRBD1 covers 10 bases. V dropped 6 bases and J dropped 8; count of bases not matched to a gene: 4. CDR3 length: 14 residues. The germline gives CDR1 MNHEY, CDR2 SMNVEV (reference sequence). CDR3 sequence reads: CASRPGQGHSPLHF. The DNA of the CDR3 is TGTGCCAGCAGACCGGGACAGGGGCATTCACCCCTCCACTTT.

The rearrangement links TRBV12-1 to TRBJ1-6; the table's D call TRBD1 went unverified against the DNA. TRBV12-1 is a pseudogene. This CDR3 has 21 amino acids. The CDR3 sequence is CASSFWGRTGGDPIYNSPLHF. CDR3 in DNA: TGTGCCAGCAGCTTTTGGGGGCGGACAGGGGGCGACCCCATCTATAATTCACCCCTCCACTTT.

This clone was counted a few times. The chain combines TRBV12-3 or TRBV12-4 with TRBJ1-1; TRBD1 is a possible D gene (6 bases). The CDR3 covers 13 residues. Trimming stripped 7 bases from V and 4 bases from J, with 13 bases between. The CDR3 DNA reads TGTGCCAGCACCCGAGGGGGTTTCACTGAAGCTTTCTTT. It is translated as CASTRGGFTEAFF.

The chain employs TRBV18 and TRBJ1-1, with TRBD1 identical over 8 bases. This CDR3 region has 15 residues. Unmatched junction bases numbered 9, after V lost 4 bases and J lost 5 bases. CDR1 and CDR2 (germline): KGHSH, LQKENI. In DNA form, the CDR3 reads TGTGCCAGCTCACTCTTCGGACAGGGAAGGACTGAAGCTTTCTTT. This gives the protein CASSLFGQGRTEAFF.

This clone was seen only a few times. The chain is built from TRBV30 and TRBJ1-2; 9 bases fit TRBD1. The V and J ends lost 3 bases and 6 bases, in that order; junction bases with no gene match: 2. The CDR3 totals 12 residues. Germline V CDR1 and CDR2: GTSNPN, SVGIG (reference sequence). CDR3 loop: CAWRTGGNGYTF. The CDR3, as DNA: TGTGCCTGGAGGACAGGGGGTAATGGCTACACCTTC.

V and J are TRBV7-9 and TRBJ2-7; no clear D. Trimming stripped 5 bases from V and 2 bases from J, with 4 bases between. CDR3 length equals 11 residues. The V gene's germline CDR1 is SEHNR and CDR2 FQNEAQ (reference sequence). The CDR3 coding sequence is TGTGCCAGCAGCGCGGCCTACGAGCAGTACTTC. Translation gives CASSAAYEQYF.

The rearrangement joins TRBV5-4 to TRBJ2-5, with D maybe TRBD1 (6 bases). Germline lookup yields CDR1 SGHNT and CDR2 YYREEE (reference sequence). The CDR3 totals 14 residues. Trimming removed 3 bases at V and 4 bases at J, with 13 bases between. The CDR3 loop is CASSWGLGSETQYF. CDR3 DNA: TGTGCCAGCAGCTGGGGGCTAGGCTCAGAGACCCAGTACTTC.

The V and J genes are TRBV9 and TRBJ2-1; weak D call: TRBD2 (7 bases). V shed 4 bases and J shed 0 bases, with 17 bases lying between them. The CDR3 is 17 residues long. CDR1 and CDR2 from the germline V gene are SGDLS and YYNGEE. The CDR3 DNA sequence: TGTGCCAGCAGCCCAGGTGGGGGGGCAATCTCCTACAATGAGCAGTTCTTC. Protein product: CASSPGGGAISYNEQFF.

This chain joins TRBV19 and TRBJ1-1; D is undetermined. Trimming stripped 8 bases from V and 4 bases from J, with 14 bases between. CDR1 is LNHDA and CDR2 is SQIVND in the germline V gene (reference sequence). This CDR3 comprises 13 residues. CDR3 nucleotides: TGTGCCAGTTCCAGGTCACTAGGCACTGAAGCTTTCTTT. Amino acid sequence: CASSRSLGTEAFF. The whole variable domain, remainder taken from reference TRBV19 and TRBJ1-1, is DGGITQSPKYLFRKEGQNVTLSCEQNLNHDAMYWYRQDPGQGLRLIYYSQIVNDFQKGDIAEGYSVSREKKESFPLTVTSAQKNPTAFYLCASSRSLGTEAFFGQGTRLTVV.

The genes are TRBV9 and TRBJ2-1, with D tentatively TRBD2 (5 bases). The CDR3 is 14 amino acids. Germline values: CDR1 SGDLS, CDR2 YYNGEE. Trimming removed 0 bases at V and 7 bases at J, with 11 bases between. This CDR3 is CASSVVGEGNEQFF. CDR3 coding DNA: TGTGCCAGCAGCGTAGTCGGGGAAGGAAATGAGCAGTTCTTC.

The chain has TRBV19 and TRBJ1-6, with TRBD1 identical over 8 bases. Germline loops: CDR1 LNHDA, CDR2 SQIVND (reference sequence). J was trimmed by 7 bases and V by 7 bases; bases with no gene match: 9. The CDR3 loop spans 15 amino acids. The CDR3 sequence: CASTAGTGSNSPLHF. In nucleotides, the CDR3 is TGTGCCAGTACCGCCGGGACAGGTTCCAATTCACCCCTCCACTTT.

This clone has only a few counts. The chain joins TRBV7-2 to TRBJ2-1, with 11 bases matching TRBD2. The CDR3 sequence is 15 residues long. J gave up 2 bases and V 5 bases, and 2 bases lay outside the gene matches. The germline V gene has CDR1 SGHTA and CDR2 FQGNSA. CDR3 sequence: CASSPGLAAYNEQFF. The CDR3 nucleotides read TGTGCCAGCAGCCCGGGACTAGCGGCCTACAATGAGCAGTTCTTC.

This clone was picked up a small number of times. The chain links TRBV5-6 to TRBJ1-4, with a possible D match to TRBD1 (6 bases). Germline loops: CDR1 SGHDT, CDR2 YYEEEE. The CDR3 sequence is 16 residues long. V was clipped by 4 bases and J by 0 bases, with 13 bases between them. CDR3 in DNA: TGTGCCAGCAGCGAATGGGGGCTTGCAACTAATGAAAAACTGTTTTTT. Its translation: CASSEWGLATNEKLFF.

This clone was seen a few times. The gene calls are TRBV18 and TRBJ2-7; D possibly corresponds to TRBD1 (6 bases). CDR3 length equals 14 residues. The V gene lost 0 bases and the J gene lost 3 bases, with 9 bases spanning the gap. The germline V gene encodes CDR1 KGHSH and CDR2 LQKENI. Here the CDR3 reads CASSPPDSYYEQYF. CDR3 in DNA: TGTGCCAGCTCACCACCGGACAGTTACTACGAGCAGTACTTC.

The J gene is TRBJ1-1, the V gene TRBV19, with 8 bases aligning to TRBD1. Germline CDR1 is LNHDA and CDR2 is SQIVND (reference sequence). With V trimmed by 3 bases and J by 4 bases, 10 bases remained unmatched. This CDR3 contains 16 residues. CDR3 sequence (DNA): TGTGCCAGTAGTATCCCCCTTCAGGGGGCTGGCACTGAAGCTTTCTTT. Its protein is CASSIPLQGAGTEAFF.

The chain carries TRBV4-1 and TRBJ1-5, with a possible D match to TRBD1 (5 bases). This CDR3 has 15 residues. Trimming left V 3 bases short and J 6 bases short, with 15 bases between. Germline CDR1 reads MGHRA; CDR2 reads YSYEKL. The CDR3 loop is CASSHVREVGQPQHF. Here the CDR3 DNA reads TGCGCCAGCAGCCACGTCAGGGAAGTTGGTCAGCCCCAGCATTTT.